This T cell receptor (beta chain) was captured in a study of cytomegalovirus exposure and HLA in healthy donors. The CDR3 covers 13 residues. V was shortened by 4 bases and J by 3 bases, with 10 bases between the two germline ends. Germline V gene data show CDR1 as SGHNT and CDR2 as YYREEE (reference sequence). Study observations and caveats: Available immune exposure information covered CMV serostatus only.

A multiplex PCR was run with 60 Vbeta primers and 13 Jbeta primers. Sequencing used immunoSEQ multiplex PCR; TCRdb keeps in-frame clones, though not all of them. Here the sample spans 50,000 or so clones, approximately 52% being singletons. Regarding this clone: The antigen is unknown.

The TCR sequence derives from a human donor in good health. Sequencing input: PBMCs. V and J are TRBV5-4 and TRBJ2-5; a weak D match, TRBD1 (5 bases). The CDR3 loop is CASSLPDKETQYF. For the CDR3, the DNA is TGTGCCAGCAGCCTCCCGGACAAAGAGACCCAGTACTTC.